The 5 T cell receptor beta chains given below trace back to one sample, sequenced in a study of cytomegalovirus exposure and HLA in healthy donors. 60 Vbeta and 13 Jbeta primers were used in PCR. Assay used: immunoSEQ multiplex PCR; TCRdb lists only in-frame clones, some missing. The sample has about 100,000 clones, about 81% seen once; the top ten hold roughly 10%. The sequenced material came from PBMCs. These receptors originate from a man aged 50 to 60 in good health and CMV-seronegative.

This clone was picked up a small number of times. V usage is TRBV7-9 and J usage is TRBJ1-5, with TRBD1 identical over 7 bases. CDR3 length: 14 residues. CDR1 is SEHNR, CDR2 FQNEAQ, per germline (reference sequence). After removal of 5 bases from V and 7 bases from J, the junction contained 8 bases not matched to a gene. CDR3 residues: CASSQGTEGQPQHF. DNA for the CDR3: TGTGCCAGCAGCCAAGGGACAGAAGGGCAGCCCCAGCATTTT.

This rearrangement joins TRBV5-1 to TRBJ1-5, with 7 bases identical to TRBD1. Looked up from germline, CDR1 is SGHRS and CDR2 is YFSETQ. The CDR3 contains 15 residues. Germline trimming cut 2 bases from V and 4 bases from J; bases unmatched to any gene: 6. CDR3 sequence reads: CASSFQGGMNQPQHF. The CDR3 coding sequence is TGCGCCAGCAGCTTTCAGGGGGGAATGAATCAGCCCCAGCATTTT.

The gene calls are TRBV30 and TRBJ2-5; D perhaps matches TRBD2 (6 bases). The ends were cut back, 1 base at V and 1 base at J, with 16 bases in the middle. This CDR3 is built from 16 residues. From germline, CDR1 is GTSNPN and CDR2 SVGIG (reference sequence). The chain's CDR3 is CAWSEKQVGGQETQYF. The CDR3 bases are TGTGCCTGGAGTGAGAAGCAGGTGGGGGGCCAAGAGACCCAGTACTTC.

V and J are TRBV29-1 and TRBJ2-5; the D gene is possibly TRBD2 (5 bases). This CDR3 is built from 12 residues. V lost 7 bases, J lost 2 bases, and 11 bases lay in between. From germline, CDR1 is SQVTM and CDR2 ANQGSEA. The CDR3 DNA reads TGCAGCGCAGGACTGCTACAAGAGACCCAGTACTTC. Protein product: CSAGLLQETQYF.

The CDR3 spells CASSPGFGRDYEQYF. The CDR3 DNA reads as TGTGCCAGCTCACCGGGGTTCGGTCGGGACTACGAGCAGTACTTC. The V call is TRBV18, the J call TRBJ2-7; D is possibly TRBD2 (5 bases). CDR3 length: 15 amino acids. V was trimmed by 3 bases and J by 3 bases, leaving 15 bases between them. CDR1 is KGHSH, CDR2 LQKENI, per germline.